A single sample gave rise to the 6 T cell receptor beta chains below, sequenced in a study of circulating CD8 cells and anti-PD-1 response in melanoma. From live CD3+CD8+TCRalphabeta+ cells, four PD-1 and/or TIGIT subsets were sorted. The QIAseq Immune Repertoire TCR panel built the libraries from around 15 ng of total RNA. Each CDR3 protein is one row after TCRdb ran MiXCR on the reads. The repertoire holds several hundred distinct CDR3 sequences, around 9.7% seen once, with 17% in the top ten. This sample comprised CD8+ T cells from PBMCs, obtained at baseline or after one month of anti-PD-1 therapy (not recorded which). The receptor set was obtained from a human donor with melanoma.

In its sample, this clonotype ranks as medium-sized. Possible read error: a much larger clone is one base away. The CDR3, as DNA: TGTGCCAGTAGTATAGATCCCGGGGCACCGTTCTACGAGCAGTACTTC. It codes for CASSIDPGAPFYEQYF. The V and J genes are TRBV19 and TRBJ2-7; D is tentatively TRBD1 or TRBD2 (5 bases each). Trimming removed 0 bases at V and 3 bases at J, with 15 bases between. Germline V lookup: CDR1 LNHDA, CDR2 SQIVND (reference sequence). This CDR3 contains 16 residues.

Judged by abundance, this clonotype is large. The chain recombines TRBV2 with TRBJ2-7; D may be TRBD2 (6 bases). CDR1 is SNHLY and CDR2 is FYNNEI in the germline V gene. The CDR3 contains 11 residues. Trimming shortened V by 6 bases and J by 7 bases, and 10 bases separated the two germline ends. For the CDR3, the DNA is TGTGCCAGCAGCCCTGCGGGGGAGCAGTACTTC. This encodes CASSPAGEQYF.

By proportion, this clonotype is hyperexpanded. The CDR3 nucleotides read TGTGCCAGCAGCTTAGCCCTAGGACAGTACTCCTACAATGAGCAGTTCTTC. Amino acids: CASSLALGQYSYNEQFF. J is TRBJ2-1 and V is TRBV7-2; a possible D gene is TRBD1 (6 bases). V dropped 0 bases and J dropped 0 bases, with 12 bases sitting between them. The CDR3 is 17 amino acids. Germline lookup yields CDR1 SGHTA and CDR2 FQGNSA.

This clonotype is large in the sample. The rearrangement joins TRBV4-1 to TRBJ1-1; D is unclear. The length of the CDR3 is 14 residues. Germline V gene data show CDR1 as MGHRA and CDR2 as YSYEKL. V dropped 8 bases and J dropped 6 bases, with 19 bases sitting between them. The CDR3 loop is CASCLGVLNSEAFF. The CDR3 DNA is TGCGCCAGCTGTTTGGGCGTTCTGAATTCTGAAGCTTTCTTT.

By share, this clonotype counts as large. The chain couples TRBV7-9 to TRBJ1-3, with 8 bases fitting TRBD1. V lost 5 bases to trimming and J lost 0 bases; unmatched junction nucleotides: 3. This CDR3 has 15 residues. CDR1 is SEHNR, CDR2 FQNEAQ, per germline (reference sequence). CDR3 DNA: TGTGCCAGCAGCGGCGGACAGGGCTCTGGAAACACCATATATTTT. It translates to CASSGGQGSGNTIYF.

The genes are TRBV10-2 and TRBJ2-7; D is unclear. The CDR3 covers 13 residues. CDR1 and CDR2 from the germline V gene are WSHSY and SAAADI. V dropped 2 bases and J dropped 2 bases, with 7 bases sitting between them. The CDR3 region has the DNA TGCGCCAGCAGTGAGGAGAATACCTACGAGCAGTACTTC. Amino acid sequence: CASSEENTYEQYF.